This T cell receptor (beta chain) is drawn from a study of prognosis after radiotherapy for stage I lung cancer. Study background: Non-small cell lung cancer patients were all deemed medically inoperable. Radiotherapy: SBRT, 3 to 5 fractions, biologically effective dose at least 100 Gy.

Two-round multiplex PCR, the amplification method, yielded TCR beta CDR3 from genomic DNA. The first PCR round targeted every TRBV and TRBJ gene with specific primers. TCRdb reprocessed the multiplex PCR reads via MiXCR and lists one record per CDR3 protein. The sample carries 15,000 to 20,000 distinct CDR3 sequences, about 50% recorded once. The length of the CDR3 is 16 residues. The germline V gene has CDR1 LNHDA and CDR2 SQIVND (reference sequence). J gave up 0 bases and V 6 bases, and 5 bases lay outside the gene matches. The sequence derives from a donor aged 50 or older with non-small cell lung cancer. The specimen comprised PBMCs, sampled before or after stereotactic body radiation therapy (not recorded which). V gene TRBV19 combines with J gene TRBJ1-6; 7 bases align to TRBD1. CDR3 protein: CASREQGSSYNSPLHF. The CDR3 nucleotides read TGTGCCAGTAGGGAACAGGGGAGCTCCTATAATTCACCCCTCCACTTT. Complete variable domain (other parts from reference TRBV19 and TRBJ1-6): DGGITQSPKYLFRKEGQNVTLSCEQNLNHDAMYWYRQDPGQGLRLIYYSQIVNDFQKGDIAEGYSVSREKKESFPLTVTSAQKNPTAFYLCASREQGSSYNSPLHFGNGTRLTVT.